The 14 T cell receptor beta chains reported below all come from one sample, sequenced in a study of blood T cell repertoires in COVID-19. Assay used: immunoSEQ multiplex PCR; TCRdb lists only in-frame clones, some missing. The table lists under 200,000 clones, approximately 90% of them singletons. Sequencing was carried out using peripheral blood. The receptors come from a man between 60 and 75 years old with active or convalescent COVID-19.

The rearrangement uses TRBV14 and TRBJ2-2; TRBD2 is a possible D gene (6 bases). The V gene's germline CDR1 is SGHDN and CDR2 FVKESK. The V end was cut by 8 bases, the J end by 7 bases, with 20 bases between. The CDR3 is 15 residues long. The DNA of the CDR3 is TGTGCCAGCGCGGAAAGGCGGGGCCAGGACGGGGAGCTGTTTTTT. This translates into CASAERRGQDGELFF.

This clone was seen more than once but under ten times. The chain carries TRBV30 and TRBJ1-2; 7 nucleotides agree with TRBD1. The CDR3 runs 14 residues. Per germline, CDR1 GTSNPN and CDR2 SVGIG (reference sequence). With 5 bases clipped from V and 3 bases from J, the junction kept 9 bases outside the gene matches. The CDR3 loop is CAWATTGADYGYTF. The CDR3, as DNA: TGTGCCTGGGCTACTACAGGGGCAGACTATGGCTACACCTTC.

The chain links TRBV14 to TRBJ2-1; perhaps TRBD2 as D (6 bases). Trimming cost V 7 bases and J 0 bases, with 10 bases left between them. Germline CDR1 SGHDN, CDR2 FVKESK. The CDR3 is made up of 14 amino acids. Written as DNA, the CDR3 is TGTGCCAGCATGGGAGGAAGCTCCTACAATGAGCAGTTCTTC. Translating gives CASMGGSSYNEQFF.

The chain has TRBV6-5 and TRBJ1-3, with D possibly matching TRBD1 (6 bases). Germline assignment: CDR1 MNHEY and CDR2 SVGAGI. The CDR3 has 12 amino acids. V was cut by 8 bases and J by 4 bases, with 9 bases left in between. In nucleotides, the CDR3 is TGTGCCAGCCAAGGGGGAGGAAACACCATATATTTT. This sequence encodes CASQGGGNTIYF.

The chain uses TRBV6-5 and TRBJ1-2, with D hard to call. The CDR3 spans 13 residues. Germline V gene data show CDR1 as MNHEY and CDR2 as SVGAGI. Trimming took off 4 bases at V and 8 bases at J, with 14 bases between the two ends. Here the CDR3 reads CASSSLQLRGYTF. The CDR3 DNA follows: TGTGCCAGCAGTTCGTTACAATTGAGGGGCTACACCTTC.

This clone has just one count. The chain recombines TRBV11-3 with TRBJ2-3, with D possibly being TRBD2 (6 bases). This CDR3 has 15 amino acids. V lost 5 bases to trimming and J lost 6 bases, with 18 bases between them. The germline gives CDR1 SGHNT, CDR2 YENEEA. CDR3 sequence (DNA): TGTGCCAGCAGCCCCAGCGCACTGGCGGGGGATACGCAGTATTTT. Protein: CASSPSALAGDTQYF.

The chain carries TRBV7-6 and TRBJ1-1, with TRBD1 matching over 8 bases. This CDR3 is 14 amino acids long. The junction had 7 bases not matched to a gene; V was cut back by 7 bases and J by 3 bases. Germline CDR1 reads SGHVS; CDR2 reads FNYEAQ. In nucleotides, the CDR3 is TGTGCCAGCAAACCAGGGGGCGCGGACACTGAAGCTTTCTTT. Translating it yields CASKPGGADTEAFF.

The chain couples TRBV5-1 to TRBJ2-3, with 8 bases that match TRBD1. The trim removed 6 bases at V and 5 bases at J, leaving 5 bases unmatched. CDR1 is SGHRS, CDR2 YFSETQ, per germline. The CDR3 loop spans 13 amino acids. CDR3 in amino acids: CASMSTGEDTQYF. The CDR3 DNA sequence: TGCGCCAGCATGTCGACAGGGGAAGATACGCAGTATTTT. The complete variable domain, with remaining parts taken from reference TRBV5-1 and TRBJ2-3, reads KAGVTQTPRYLIKTRGQQVTLSCSPISGHRSVSWYQQTPGQGLQFLFEYFSETQRNKGNFPGRFSGRQFSNSRSEMNVSTLELGDSALYLCASMSTGEDTQYFGPGTRLTVL.

The DNA of the CDR3 is TGTGCCAGCAGTTTGGACAGGGGGCGTGAAAAACTGTTTTTT. Its protein is CASSLDRGREKLFF. V usage is TRBV2 and J usage is TRBJ1-4, with 11 nucleotides matching TRBD1. In germline, CDR1 is SNHLY, CDR2 FYNNEI. CDR3 length equals 14 residues. V shed 5 bases, J shed 7 bases, and the junction held 3 bases outside the gene matches.

The CDR3 nucleotides read TGTGCCAGCAGTGAAAGGAGACTGAACACCGGGGAGCTGTTTTTT. Translated, it gives CASSERRLNTGELFF. V is TRBV6-1 and J is TRBJ2-2; D is ambiguous. Germline lookup yields CDR1 MNHNS and CDR2 SASEGT. This CDR3 contains 15 residues. Trimming took 2 bases from V and 1 from J, leaving 8 bases between them.

The chain is built from TRBV6-5 and TRBJ1-4; D is unresolved. In germline, CDR1 is MNHEY, CDR2 SVGAGI. The CDR3 runs to 14 residues. V dropped 7 bases and J dropped 1 base, with 10 bases sitting between them. For the CDR3, the DNA is TGTGCCAGCATGGGAGGGTTAACTAATGAAAAACTGTTTTTT. Translation: CASMGGLTNEKLFF.

The rearrangement links TRBV4-1 to TRBJ2-3; 12 bases agree with TRBD2. After removal of 0 bases from V and 6 bases from J, the junction contained 4 bases not matched to a gene. CDR1 MGHRA and CDR2 YSYEKL come from the germline V gene. The CDR3 totals 16 residues. The chain's CDR3 is CASSQDLAGGLDTQYF. The CDR3 nucleotides read TGCGCCAGCAGCCAAGATCTAGCGGGGGGGCTGGATACGCAGTATTTT.

In this sample, this clone turned up once. The chain recombines TRBV18 with TRBJ1-2; 7 bases agree with TRBD1. The germline V gene has CDR1 KGHSH and CDR2 LQKENI. With V trimmed by 2 bases and J by 6 bases, 3 bases remained unmatched. CDR3 length equals 13 residues. CDR3 protein: CASSPTGVNGYTF. CDR3 nucleotide sequence: TGTGCCAGCTCACCAACAGGGGTGAATGGCTACACCTTC.

The chain has TRBV27 and TRBJ1-3; possibly TRBD1 for D (6 bases). V lost 6 bases and J 9 bases, leaving 15 bases between the germline ends. The germline gives CDR1 MNHEY, CDR2 SMNVEV (reference sequence). The CDR3 is 13 amino acids. DNA for the CDR3: TGTGCCAGCAGGAAACCAGGGGATACCACCATATATTTT. Translating gives CASRKPGDTTIYF.